A selection of T cell receptor beta chains follows, all from one sample in a study of blood T cell repertoires in COVID-19. Data came from immunoSEQ multiplex PCR; TCRdb stores just in-frame clones and leaves some out. The repertoire holds 250,000 to 300,000 clones, with roughly 87% as singletons. The sample taken for sequencing was peripheral blood. These receptors were taken from a woman between 45 and 60 years old who had recovered from COVID-19. CDR3s include the opening cysteine and the closing phenylalanine or tryptophan. Fields, in order: D gene, V gene, J gene, clone size, CDR3 protein, CDR3 DNA. A D gene is named only where the DNA matches it firmly. For some rows the clone size is stated as once, few or many, or as a class when expanded; others skip it.

D: NA; V: TRBV30; J: TRBJ2-1; size: NA; CDR3: CAWSRGGNEQFF; DNA: TGTGCCTGGAGTAGAGGGGGCAATGAGCAGTTCTTC
D: TRBD2; V: TRBV5-4; J: TRBJ2-5; size: NA; CDR3: CASSFPGGTETQYF; DNA: TGTGCCAGCAGCTTTCCGGGAGGGACAGAGACCCAGTACTTC
D: NA; V: TRBV19; J: TRBJ2-3; size: NA; CDR3: CASKGRAQYF; DNA: TGTGCCAGTAAGGGCAGGGCGCAGTATTTT
D: TRBD2; V: TRBV13; J: TRBJ2-7; size: few; CDR3: CASSLEGLAGANEQYF; DNA: TGTGCCAGCAGCTTAGAAGGACTAGCGGGAGCGAACGAGCAGTACTTC
D: TRBD1; V: TRBV5-1; J: TRBJ2-5; size: NA; CDR3: CASSWGQGAQYF; DNA: TGCGCCAGCAGCTGGGGACAGGGGGCCCAGTACTTC
D: TRBD1; V: TRBV2; J: TRBJ2-7; size: once; CDR3: CASRLTGVSYEQYF; DNA: TGTGCCAGCAGGCTAACAGGGGTCTCCTACGAGCAGTACTTC
D: TRBD1; V: TRBV10-3; J: TRBJ1-1; size: NA; CDR3: CAISESDMGQGGTEAFF; DNA: TGTGCCATCAGTGAGTCGGATATGGGACAGGGTGGCACTGAAGCTTTCTTT
D: TRBD2; V: TRBV10-3; J: TRBJ2-1; size: NA; CDR3: CASGTSGRDEQFF; DNA: TGTGCCTCAGGGACTAGCGGGAGGGATGAGCAGTTCTTC
D: TRBD2; V: TRBV28; J: TRBJ2-2; size: NA; CDR3: CASKIAGENTGELFF; DNA: TGTGCCAGCAAGATAGCGGGAGAGAACACCGGGGAGCTGTTTTTT
D: NA; V: TRBV6-5; J: TRBJ1-1; size: NA; CDR3: CASSYSGVIAEAFF; DNA: TGTGCCAGCAGTTACTCCGGGGTTATCGCTGAAGCTTTCTTT
D: NA; V: TRBV14; J: TRBJ2-7; size: NA; CDR3: CASSQVDIIYEQYF; DNA: TGTGCCAGCAGCCAAGTTGACATAATCTACGAGCAGTACTTC
D: NA; V: TRBV27; J: TRBJ1-6; size: NA; CDR3: CASSPGLSTYNSPLHF; DNA: TGTGCCAGCAGTCCAGGATTGAGTACCTATAATTCACCCCTCCACTTT
D: TRBD1; V: TRBV18; J: TRBJ1-2; size: NA; CDR3: CASSPDQGDGYTF; DNA: TGTGCCAGCTCACCGGATCAGGGGGACGGCTACACCTTC
D: TRBD2; V: TRBV7-2; J: TRBJ2-5; size: NA; CDR3: CASSTRTSGVQETQYF; DNA: TGTGCCAGCAGCACCCGGACTAGCGGGGTCCAAGAGACCCAGTACTTC
D: TRBD1; V: TRBV6-1; J: TRBJ1-4; size: few; CDR3: CASSDIVGQGGEKLFF; DNA: TGTGCCAGCAGTGACATAGTAGGACAGGGCGGTGAAAAACTGTTTTTT
D: NA; V: TRBV3-1/TRBV3-2; J: TRBJ1-4; size: NA; CDR3: CASSQDWGDRNEKLFF; DNA: TGTGCCAGCAGCCAAGATTGGGGGGACCGGAATGAAAAACTGTTTTTT
D: NA; V: TRBV27; J: TRBJ1-6; size: NA; CDR3: CASSLYALGGSSYNSPLHF; DNA: TGTGCCAGCAGTTTATACGCCCTCGGGGGGTCGTCCTATAATTCACCCCTCCACTTT
D: TRBD1; V: TRBV3-1/TRBV3-2; J: TRBJ2-5; size: once; CDR3: CASSQTTGFPQETQYF; DNA: TGTGCCAGCAGCCAAACGACAGGGTTTCCCCAAGAGACCCAGTACTTC
D: NA; V: TRBV11-2; J: TRBJ2-7; size: few; CDR3: CASSLGVRSSYEQYF; DNA: TGTGCCAGCAGCTTAGGGGTTAGGAGCTCCTACGAGCAGTACTTC
D: NA; V: TRBV27; J: TRBJ1-2; size: NA; CDR3: CASRFARIGYTF; DNA: TGTGCCAGCAGATTTGCTAGAATAGGCTACACCTTC
D: NA; V: TRBV30; J: TRBJ1-2; size: once; CDR3: CASLKGVSRGDGYTF; DNA: TGTGCCTCACTAAAGGGGGTCTCCCGGGGGGATGGCTACACCTTC
D: NA; V: TRBV11-2; J: TRBJ1-2; size: NA; CDR3: CASSHGGGNHYGYTF; DNA: TGTGCCAGCAGCCATGGTGGAGGGAACCACTATGGCTACACCTTC
D: TRBD1; V: TRBV9; J: TRBJ1-3; size: NA; CDR3: CASSARTGGGNTIYF; DNA: TGTGCCAGCAGCGCCCGAACAGGGGGAGGAAACACCATATATTTT
D: TRBD2; V: TRBV7-8; J: TRBJ2-1; size: NA; CDR3: CASSPRTSGGNNEQFF; DNA: TGTGCCAGCAGCCCGCGGACTAGCGGGGGGAACAATGAGCAGTTCTTC
D: NA; V: TRBV7-2; J: TRBJ1-6; size: NA; CDR3: CATGQEVRSLNSPLHF; DNA: TGTGCCACGGGTCAAGAGGTTCGATCCCTGAATTCACCCCTCCACTTT
D: TRBD2; V: TRBV19; J: TRBJ2-2; size: NA; CDR3: CASSLSSGGLNTGELFF; DNA: TGTGCCAGTAGCCTTTCTAGCGGGGGGCTCAACACCGGGGAGCTGTTTTTT
D: NA; V: TRBV28; J: TRBJ1-4; size: NA; CDR3: CASSSAGMGDLEKLFF; DNA: TGTGCCAGCAGTTCGGCGGGAATGGGGGACCTTGAAAAACTGTTTTTT
D: NA; V: TRBV4-3; J: TRBJ2-1; size: NA; CDR3: CASSQGPGWANEQFF; DNA: TGCGCCAGCAGCCAAGGACCAGGTTGGGCAAATGAGCAGTTCTTC
D: TRBD1; V: TRBV2; J: TRBJ1-1; size: NA; CDR3: CASSGLKDRAQNTEAFF; DNA: TGTGCCAGCAGTGGACTTAAGGACAGGGCCCAGAACACTGAAGCTTTCTTT
D: NA; V: TRBV10-3; J: TRBJ2-7; size: NA; CDR3: CATSLERTYEQYF; DNA: TGTGCCACTTCCCTGGAGAGAACCTACGAGCAGTACTTC
D: TRBD1; V: TRBV5-6; J: TRBJ2-3; size: NA; CDR3: CASSGTGQGEADTQYF; DNA: TGTGCCAGCAGCGGAACAGGACAGGGGGAGGCAGATACGCAGTATTTT
D: NA; V: TRBV7-9; J: TRBJ1-5; size: few; CDR3: CATRGGVGQPQHF; DNA: TGTGCCACCCGGGGGGGTGTTGGGCAGCCCCAGCATTTT
D: TRBD1; V: TRBV24-1; J: TRBJ1-2; size: once; CDR3: CATSETGMGYTF; DNA: TGTGCCACCAGTGAGACAGGGATGGGCTACACCTTC
D: NA; V: TRBV12-3/TRBV12-4; J: TRBJ2-2; size: NA; CDR3: CASSIRGAGELFF; DNA: TGTGCCAGCAGTATCAGGGGAGCCGGGGAGCTGTTTTTT
D: NA; V: TRBV28; J: TRBJ2-7; size: NA; CDR3: CASSWGERRSVYEQYF; DNA: TGTGCCAGCAGTTGGGGAGAGCGGAGGAGTGTTTACGAGCAGTACTTC
D: NA; V: TRBV5-1; J: TRBJ2-2; size: NA; CDR3: CASSLASGDTGELFF; DNA: TGCGCCAGCAGCTTGGCCTCAGGGGATACCGGGGAGCTGTTTTTT
D: NA; V: TRBV28; J: TRBJ1-2; size: NA; CDR3: CASSFRLYGYTF; DNA: TGTGCCAGCAGTTTTAGATTATATGGCTACACCTTC
D: NA; V: TRBV6-1; J: TRBJ1-2; size: NA; CDR3: CASSDGWHNYGYTF; DNA: TGTGCCAGCAGTGATGGTTGGCATAACTATGGCTACACCTTC
D: TRBD1; V: TRBV6-5; J: TRBJ1-1; size: NA; CDR3: CASSFEGARNTEAFF; DNA: TGTGCCAGCAGTTTTGAGGGGGCGCGGAACACTGAAGCTTTCTTT
D: TRBD1; V: TRBV3-1/TRBV3-2; J: TRBJ2-2; size: NA; CDR3: CASSRTGAPGELFF; DNA: TGTGCCAGCAGCCGGACAGGGGCTCCCGGGGAGCTGTTTTTT
D: NA; V: TRBV18; J: TRBJ2-7; size: NA; CDR3: CASSQSRSEQYF; DNA: TGTGCCAGCTCACAGTCTCGTAGCGAGCAGTACTTC
D: NA; V: TRBV27; J: TRBJ2-2; size: NA; CDR3: CASRTQGPGELFF; DNA: TGTGCCAGCAGGACTCAGGGTCCCGGGGAGCTGTTTTTT
D: TRBD1; V: TRBV28; J: TRBJ2-3; size: NA; CDR3: CATGEGTDTQYF; DNA: TGTGCTACAGGGGAAGGCACAGATACGCAGTATTTT
D: TRBD1; V: TRBV3-1/TRBV3-2; J: TRBJ1-2; size: NA; CDR3: CASSHARDRGPHTF; DNA: TGTGCCAGCAGCCATGCCCGGGACAGGGGGCCCCACACCTTC
D: TRBD2; V: TRBV7-3; J: TRBJ2-1; size: NA; CDR3: CASSLTGERGVYNEQFF; DNA: TGTGCCAGCAGCTTAACAGGAGAGCGGGGGGTCTACAATGAGCAGTTCTTC
D: TRBD1; V: TRBV18; J: TRBJ2-1; size: NA; CDR3: CASSSRQGVGNEQFF; DNA: TGTGCCAGCTCATCCCGACAGGGGGTAGGAAATGAGCAGTTCTTC